This T cell receptor beta chain stems from a study of blood T cells in healthy people across ages. This clonotype has a handful of counts. The antigen is undetermined. General study points: Diversity of TCR beta per million T cells declined in a roughly linear way with age.

V was shortened by 7 bases and J by 3 bases, with 9 bases between the two germline ends. This CDR3 spans 11 amino acids. The germline V gene encodes CDR1 SQVTM and CDR2 ANQGSEA. Alongside a J-beta primer mix, a sample-barcoded 5' primer served in a second PCR lasting about 7 to 12 cycles. One entry per CDR3 protein results from TCRdb running MiXCR on the 5' RACE reads. The repertoire includes 910,000 or so distinct CDR3 sequences, roughly 47% of them detected once, and about a fifth sits in the top ten. The origin of this receptor is a woman aged 55-70 years in good health. The chain links TRBV29-1 to TRBJ1-2; D is perhaps TRBD1 (5 bases). What was sequenced was blood. The CDR3 DNA follows: TGCAGCGCGCGAGGGGACTATGGCTACACCTTC. Protein sequence: CSARGDYGYTF.